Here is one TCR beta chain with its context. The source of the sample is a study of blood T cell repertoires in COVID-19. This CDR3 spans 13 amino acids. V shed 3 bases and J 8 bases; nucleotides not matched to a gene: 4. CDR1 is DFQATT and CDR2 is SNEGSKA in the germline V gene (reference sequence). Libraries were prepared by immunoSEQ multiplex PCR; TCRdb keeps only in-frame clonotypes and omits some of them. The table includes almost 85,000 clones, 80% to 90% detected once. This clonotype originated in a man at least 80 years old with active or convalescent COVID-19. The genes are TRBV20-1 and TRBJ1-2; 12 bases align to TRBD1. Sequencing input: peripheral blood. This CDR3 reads CSASGTGGQGYTF. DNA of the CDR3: TGCAGTGCTAGTGGGACAGGGGGCCAGGGCTACACCTTC.